A selection of T cell receptor beta chains follows, all from one sample in a study of early T cells in non-severe SARS-CoV-2 infection. TCRdb used MiXCR to reprocess the 5' RACE reads, holding one entry per CDR3 protein. The sample comprises about 20,000 distinct CDR3 sequences, roughly 6.1% of which are singletons, and 6.3% rests with the top ten. The source material was whole blood. The receptor source for this set is an adult who was a healthcare worker with PCR-confirmed SARS-CoV-2 infection or an uninfected control (not recorded which). CDR3s include the opening cysteine and the closing phenylalanine or tryptophan.

v_gene	j_gene	CDR3aa
TRBV7-9	TRBJ2-1	CASSPEFPHEQFF
TRBV10-2	TRBJ2-1	CASNREGLSYNEQFF
TRBV3-1	TRBJ2-7	CASSQNTSPSDEQYF
TRBV5-1	TRBJ2-1	CASREAGEQFF
TRBV7-2	TRBJ2-1	CASSFPTGRLEQFF
TRBV5-6	TRBJ1-1	CASSRRNTEAFF
TRBV28	TRBJ1-5	CASTTGEGFNQPQHF
TRBV6-1	TRBJ2-2	CARRDRANTGELFF
TRBV24-1	TRBJ2-1	CATSDPRRDLYF
TRBV11-2	TRBJ2-4	CASSWAGVAKNIQYF
TRBV29-1	TRBJ2-2	CSVEDQSGRSAGELFF
TRBV11-3	TRBJ2-4	CASSLAFDRPQYF
TRBV6-5	TRBJ1-2	CASKGLVDGTGGDYGYTF
TRBV7-6	TRBJ2-2	CASSLDRIDTGELFF
TRBV5-1	TRBJ2-1	CASSFQMTSGANEQFF
TRBV25-1	TRBJ2-4	CASSEANDAVLAKNIQYF
TRBV7-2	TRBJ1-1	CASRGAGTENTEAFF
TRBV20-1	TRBJ1-5	CSAPPGPNQPQHF
TRBV28	TRBJ1-2	CASSAGTGNYGYTF
TRBV4-1	TRBJ2-3	CASSQEIGDRRLINTDTQYF
TRBV19	TRBJ2-1	CASSIARGSGNEQFF
TRBV28	TRBJ1-5	CASSQTGGAGQPQHF
TRBV14	TRBJ2-5	CASSQDQGKTQYF
TRBV11-2	TRBJ2-7	CASSYPWAPEDEQYF
TRBV11-2	TRBJ1-1	CASSLSRNTEAFF
TRBV5-6	TRBJ2-7	CASSFGSPLLYYEQYF
TRBV19	TRBJ2-2	CASSKMIAGSNTGELFF
TRBV27	TRBJ2-1	CASRIAFSSYNEQFF
TRBV10-1	TRBJ2-1	CASSEGLVSSEQFF
TRBV7-9	TRBJ2-3	CASSPRRTVLFSTDTQYF
TRBV10-3	TRBJ2-7	CAIRPRDPSYEQYF
TRBV20-1	TRBJ2-7	CSATGPGGATYEQYF
TRBV10-1	TRBJ2-7	CASSGGTSGYEQYF
TRBV29-1	TRBJ2-1	CSVEDRAGELEFF
TRBV10-3	TRBJ2-7	CATRAKTDRMPHEQYF
TRBV7-9	TRBJ2-7	CASSSTVASGTAPLYEQYF
TRBV24-1	TRBJ2-7	CATSARQDSYEQYF
TRBV6-1	TRBJ2-1	CASSEPEGYNEQFF
TRBV11-3	TRBJ2-2	CASSGRALTRNERGTGELFF
TRBV19	TRBJ2-4	CASSISVVGLAKNIQYF
TRBV27	TRBJ2-7	CASSFGTGGYEQYF
TRBV11-2	TRBJ2-5	CASSLKPGGETQYF